A selection of T cell receptor beta chains follows, all from one sample in a study of cytomegalovirus exposure and HLA in healthy donors. The method was immunoSEQ multiplex PCR; TCRdb's version includes in-frame clones alone and lacks a portion of them. Here the sample spans tens of thousands of clones, roughly 80% being singletons. Material: PBMCs. The origin of the receptors is a male donor in good health and CMV-seronegative. CDR3s include the opening cysteine and the closing phenylalanine or tryptophan. The D gene is left open where the match is weak. Only part of the rows carry a size: once, few, many, or a class if the clone is expanded.

V: TRBV28
size: -
D: TRBD1
J: TRBJ1-1
DNA: TGTGCCAGCAGTCCAGGGACAGTGAACACTGAAGCTTTCTTT
CDR3: CASSPGTVNTEAFF

V: TRBV28
size: -
D: TRBD1
J: TRBJ1-1
DNA: TGTGCCAGCAGTTCCCCTCCAGGGGGCCGGAACACTGAAGCTTTCTTT
CDR3: CASSSPPGGRNTEAFF

V: TRBV27
size: -
D: -
J: TRBJ2-3
DNA: TGTGCCAGCAGAAAGGCAGCGGCGGCCGAATACACAGATACGCAGTATTTT
CDR3: CASRKAAAAEYTDTQYF

V: TRBV28
size: -
D: -
J: TRBJ1-2
DNA: TGTGCCAGCACCGATATTGGAGGGACGATTTTTGGCTACACCTTC
CDR3: CASTDIGGTIFGYTF

V: TRBV28
size: once
D: -
J: TRBJ2-7
DNA: TGTGCCAGCACCGCCGGAGGAGTCACCTACGAGCAGTACTTC
CDR3: CASTAGGVTYEQYF

V: TRBV28
size: -
D: TRBD2
J: TRBJ2-7
DNA: TGTGCCAGCAGTTTCCCTGGCGGGAGTTTGAACTTC
CDR3: CASSFPGGSLNF

V: TRBV15
size: few
D: -
J: TRBJ2-3
DNA: TGTGCCACCAGCAGAGCCGGCGGTCCCACAGATACGCAGTATTTT
CDR3: CATSRAGGPTDTQYF

V: TRBV5-1
size: -
D: TRBD2
J: TRBJ2-1
DNA: TGCGCCAGCAGCTTGGAACTAGCGGGGGGGTCTGCCTACAATGAGCAGTTCTTC
CDR3: CASSLELAGGSAYNEQFF

V: TRBV18
size: -
D: TRBD1
J: TRBJ1-1
DNA: TGTGCCAGCTTCCCGGGACAGGGGGTGGACACTGAAGCTTTCTTT
CDR3: CASFPGQGVDTEAFF

V: TRBV6-1
size: -
D: -
J: TRBJ1-2
DNA: TGTGCCATCGAGGAGTTGGACTTAAATGGCTACACCTTC
CDR3: CAIEELDLNGYTF

V: TRBV29-1
size: -
D: -
J: TRBJ1-2
DNA: TGCAGCGTTGAAGATATGGGGGGTGGGGGGGGTTACACCTTC
CDR3: CSVEDMGGGGGYTF

V: TRBV20-1
size: -
D: -
J: TRBJ1-1
DNA: TGCAGTGCTAGATCGGTACCTGAAGCTTTCTTT
CDR3: CSARSVPEAFF

V: TRBV19
size: few
D: TRBD2
J: TRBJ2-4
DNA: TGTGCCAGTAGTATTTCCGGACTAGCGGATATTACCTCGGGCAAAAACATTCAGTACTTC
CDR3: CASSISGLADITSGKNIQYF

V: TRBV11-2
size: -
D: TRBD1
J: TRBJ2-7
DNA: TGTGCCAGCAGCTTAGGACCTCCGGGACAGGGACCCTACGAGCAGTACTTC
CDR3: CASSLGPPGQGPYEQYF

V: TRBV9
size: -
D: TRBD2
J: TRBJ2-1
DNA: TGTGCCAGCAGCGTAGCCCAGACTAGCGGGAGACATGAGCAGTTCTTC
CDR3: CASSVAQTSGRHEQFF

V: TRBV19
size: -
D: -
J: TRBJ2-5
DNA: TGTGCCAGTAGTATAGGAGGGGGTGCGGGAGAGACCCAGTACTTC
CDR3: CASSIGGGAGETQYF

V: TRBV9
size: -
D: -
J: TRBJ2-3
DNA: TGTGCCAGCAGCGTAGATCTGAGCACAGATACGCAGTATTTT
CDR3: CASSVDLSTDTQYF

V: TRBV5-1
size: -
D: -
J: TRBJ2-5
DNA: TGCGCCAGCAGCTTGGATACAGGACAAGAGACCCAGTACTTC
CDR3: CASSLDTGQETQYF

V: TRBV19
size: -
D: -
J: TRBJ1-5
DNA: TGTGCCAGTAGTATAGGAGGGTTGGCAGGCGTGGAGCCCCAGCATTTT
CDR3: CASSIGGLAGVEPQHF

V: TRBV30
size: few
D: TRBD2
J: TRBJ2-3
DNA: TGTGCCTGGAGCCTCGAACTAGCGGGGGGGCTCAATACGCAGTATTTT
CDR3: CAWSLELAGGLNTQYF

V: TRBV11-2
size: -
D: -
J: TRBJ2-7
DNA: TGTGCCAGCAGCCCTAGCCCCTACGAGCAGTACTTC
CDR3: CASSPSPYEQYF

V: TRBV9
size: -
D: TRBD1
J: TRBJ2-7
DNA: TGTGCCAGCAGCGGTGGGACAGCAAGACCCTACGAGCAGTACTTC
CDR3: CASSGGTARPYEQYF

V: TRBV7-9
size: once
D: -
J: TRBJ1-5
DNA: TGTGCCAGCAGCTTAAGAGGGACTGATAGCAATCAGCCCCAGCATTTT
CDR3: CASSLRGTDSNQPQHF

V: TRBV14
size: -
D: -
J: TRBJ2-1
DNA: TGTGCCAGCAGCCAAGATCCCCTGAATCTGGGCAGATACAATGAGCAGTTCTTC
CDR3: CASSQDPLNLGRYNEQFF

V: TRBV5-6
size: -
D: TRBD1
J: TRBJ2-3
DNA: TGTGCCAGCAGCCGTCCCGGGACAGGGGCCGGAACAGATACGCAGTATTTT
CDR3: CASSRPGTGAGTDTQYF

V: TRBV29-1
size: -
D: -
J: TRBJ1-1
DNA: TGCAGCGTTGAAATAACAGCCAACACTGAAGCTTTCTTT
CDR3: CSVEITANTEAFF

V: TRBV5-4
size: -
D: TRBD1
J: TRBJ1-2
DNA: TGTGCCAGCAGCGCACCCCGGGACAGGATTTCCCGGAACTATGGCTACACCTTC
CDR3: CASSAPRDRISRNYGYTF

V: TRBV9
size: -
D: TRBD2
J: TRBJ2-1
DNA: TGTGCCAGCACTAGCGGGTCGTACAATGAGCAGTTCTTC
CDR3: CASTSGSYNEQFF

V: TRBV27
size: -
D: TRBD1
J: TRBJ1-4
DNA: TGTGCCAGCAGTTTCGCAAGGGGGCTGGCTACTAATGAAAAACTGTTTTTT
CDR3: CASSFARGLATNEKLFF

V: TRBV28
size: -
D: TRBD1
J: TRBJ1-6
DNA: TGTGCCAGCAGCCCCGCGGACAGGGATTATTCACCCCTCCACTTT
CDR3: CASSPADRDYSPLHF

V: TRBV30
size: once
D: -
J: TRBJ2-7
DNA: TGTGCCTGGAGTGTATCCAGCTCCTACGAGCAGTACTTC
CDR3: CAWSVSSSYEQYF

V: TRBV7-9
size: -
D: TRBD1
J: TRBJ1-3
DNA: TGTGCCAGCAGCCCACAGGGGAGTACTGGAAACACCATATATTTT
CDR3: CASSPQGSTGNTIYF

V: TRBV21-1
size: -
D: -
J: TRBJ2-7
DNA: TGTGCCAGCAGATCAGGGACAGATCAGCTCTGGTCGGGTGGCTACGAGCAGTACTTC
CDR3: CASRSGTDQLWSGGYEQYF

V: TRBV7-8
size: -
D: -
J: TRBJ1-4
DNA: TGTGCCAGCAGCTTGGCGGGGGGAGGAAGTGGCGAAAAACTGTTTTTT
CDR3: CASSLAGGGSGEKLFF

V: TRBV30
size: -
D: -
J: TRBJ1-2
DNA: TGTGCCTGGATACAGGAGGGGAGAGAGGGCTACACCTTC
CDR3: CAWIQEGREGYTF

V: TRBV19
size: -
D: -
J: TRBJ1-4
DNA: TGTGCCAGTAGTACCACAGGGTATTCTAATGAAAAACTGTTTTTT
CDR3: CASSTTGYSNEKLFF

V: TRBV6-5
size: -
D: TRBD1
J: TRBJ2-3
DNA: TGTGCCAGCAGACCGGACAGGATCACAGATACGCAGTATTTT
CDR3: CASRPDRITDTQYF

V: TRBV5-1
size: -
D: TRBD1
J: TRBJ2-1
DNA: TGCGCCAGCAGCCCTCGGGACAGGAAGTACAATGAGCAGTTCTTC
CDR3: CASSPRDRKYNEQFF

V: TRBV5-1
size: -
D: -
J: TRBJ1-1
DNA: TGCGCCAGCAGAGGGACTACGGACACTGAAGCTTTCTTT
CDR3: CASRGTTDTEAFF

V: TRBV19
size: -
D: -
J: TRBJ1-2
DNA: TGTGCCAGTAGTATAGGGACGGGAAATGGCTACACCTTC
CDR3: CASSIGTGNGYTF

V: TRBV18
size: -
D: TRBD1
J: TRBJ1-1
DNA: TGTGCCAGCTTTATCCAAACAGGGGTGTACGGCACTGAAGCTTTCTTT
CDR3: CASFIQTGVYGTEAFF

V: TRBV29-1
size: -
D: -
J: TRBJ1-1
DNA: TGCAGCGTTCTGGGACACACGAACACTGAAGCTTTCTTT
CDR3: CSVLGHTNTEAFF

V: TRBV5-1
size: -
D: -
J: TRBJ1-1
DNA: TGCGCCAGCAGCTTGGGTTTCGGGGGACCCACTGAAGCTTTCTTT
CDR3: CASSLGFGGPTEAFF

V: TRBV29-1
size: few
D: -
J: TRBJ2-3
DNA: TGCAGCGTGCAGCAGGGCCTTAGCACAGATACGCAGTATTTT
CDR3: CSVQQGLSTDTQYF

V: TRBV25-1
size: -
D: -
J: TRBJ2-4
DNA: TGTGCCAGCAGTGAAATAAGAGCAGGGAAAAACATTCAGTACTTC
CDR3: CASSEIRAGKNIQYF

V: TRBV9
size: -
D: -
J: TRBJ1-1
DNA: TGTGCCAGCAGCGTAGCCCCGACAGAGAACACTGAAGCTTTCTTT
CDR3: CASSVAPTENTEAFF

V: TRBV27
size: few
D: -
J: TRBJ2-7
DNA: TGTGCCAGCAGTTCCCTGGTAGCAGGGCCTACCTACGAGCAGTACTTC
CDR3: CASSSLVAGPTYEQYF

V: TRBV5-4
size: few
D: -
J: TRBJ2-5
DNA: TGTGCCAGCAGCTTAGGCGGGATCGGGGCAGAGACCCAGTACTTC
CDR3: CASSLGGIGAETQYF

V: TRBV2
size: -
D: -
J: TRBJ1-1
DNA: TGTGCCAGCAGCCCGGGGGAAACTCACACTGAAGCTTTCTTT
CDR3: CASSPGETHTEAFF

V: TRBV4-1
size: -
D: TRBD1
J: TRBJ1-1
DNA: TGCGCCAGCAGCCCGCCGACAGGGAGTGAAGCTTTCTTT
CDR3: CASSPPTGSEAFF

V: TRBV4-3
size: -
D: -
J: TRBJ1-1
DNA: TGCGCCAGCAGCCAAGGCGGGAACACTGAAGCTTTCTTT
CDR3: CASSQGGNTEAFF

V: TRBV30
size: few
D: -
J: TRBJ1-2
DNA: TGTAAGGTGTCGACTTCGGATGGCTACACCTTC
CDR3: CKVSTSDGYTF

V: TRBV9
size: -
D: TRBD1
J: TRBJ1-6
DNA: TGTGCCAGCAGCGTAGGGGACAGGTCTCAATCACCCCTCCACTTT
CDR3: CASSVGDRSQSPLHF

V: TRBV7-2
size: -
D: TRBD2
J: TRBJ2-2
DNA: TGTGCCAGCAGCTTAGTAGGCACTAGCGGCATCACCGGGGAGCTGTTTTTT
CDR3: CASSLVGTSGITGELFF

V: TRBV5-1
size: -
D: TRBD2
J: TRBJ2-1
DNA: TGCGCCAGCAGCCGCTCTAGCGGACCATACAATGAGCAGTTCTTC
CDR3: CASSRSSGPYNEQFF

V: TRBV6-5
size: few
D: -
J: TRBJ1-4
DNA: TGTGCCAGCAGATTATCCGGGTCTGGGGAAAAACTGTTTTTT
CDR3: CASRLSGSGEKLFF

V: TRBV9
size: -
D: -
J: TRBJ2-3
DNA: TGTGCCAGCAGCCTGTCGGGAAGAGAGGATACGCAGTATTTT
CDR3: CASSLSGREDTQYF